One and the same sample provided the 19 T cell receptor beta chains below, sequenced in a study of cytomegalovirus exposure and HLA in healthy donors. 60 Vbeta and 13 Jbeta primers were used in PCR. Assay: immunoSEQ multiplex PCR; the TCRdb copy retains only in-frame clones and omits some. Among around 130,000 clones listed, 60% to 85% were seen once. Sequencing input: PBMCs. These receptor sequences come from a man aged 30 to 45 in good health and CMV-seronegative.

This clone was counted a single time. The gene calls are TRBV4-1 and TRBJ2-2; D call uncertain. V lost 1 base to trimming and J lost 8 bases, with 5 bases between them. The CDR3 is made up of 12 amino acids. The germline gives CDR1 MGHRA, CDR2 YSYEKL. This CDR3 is CASSQGGGELFF. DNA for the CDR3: TGCGCCAGCAGCCAAGGAGGAGGGGAGCTGTTTTTT.

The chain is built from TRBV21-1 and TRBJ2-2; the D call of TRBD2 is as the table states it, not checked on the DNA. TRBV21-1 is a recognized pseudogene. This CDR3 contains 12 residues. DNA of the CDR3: TGTATGGGACTATCGAACACCGGGGAGCTGTTTTTT. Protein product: CMGLSNTGELFF.

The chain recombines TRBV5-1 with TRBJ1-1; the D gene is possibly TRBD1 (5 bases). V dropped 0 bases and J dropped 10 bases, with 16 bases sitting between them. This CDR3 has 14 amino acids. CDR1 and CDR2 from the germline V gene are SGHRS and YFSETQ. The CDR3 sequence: CASSLEVPGLRAFF. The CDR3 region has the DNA TGCGCCAGCAGCTTGGAGGTCCCAGGGTTGCGAGCTTTCTTT.

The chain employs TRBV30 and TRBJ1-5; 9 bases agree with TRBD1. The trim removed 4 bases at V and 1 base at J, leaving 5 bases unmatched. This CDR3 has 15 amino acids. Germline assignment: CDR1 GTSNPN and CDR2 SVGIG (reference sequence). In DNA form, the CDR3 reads TGTGCCTGGACCTTAGACAGGGGGAGCAATCAGCCCCAGCATTTT. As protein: CAWTLDRGSNQPQHF.

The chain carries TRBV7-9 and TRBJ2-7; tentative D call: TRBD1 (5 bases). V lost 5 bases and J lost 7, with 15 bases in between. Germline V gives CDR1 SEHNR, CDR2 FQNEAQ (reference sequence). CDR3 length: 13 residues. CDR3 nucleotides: TGTGCCAGCAGCCCGACAGACTCGAGGGAGCAGTACTTC. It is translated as CASSPTDSREQYF.

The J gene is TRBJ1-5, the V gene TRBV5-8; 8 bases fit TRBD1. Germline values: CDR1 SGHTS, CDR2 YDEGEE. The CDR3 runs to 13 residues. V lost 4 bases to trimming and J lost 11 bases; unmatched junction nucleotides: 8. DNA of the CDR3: TGTGCCAGCAGCACAGGGGGGCGTAGGGCCCAGCATTTT. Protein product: CASSTGGRRAQHF.

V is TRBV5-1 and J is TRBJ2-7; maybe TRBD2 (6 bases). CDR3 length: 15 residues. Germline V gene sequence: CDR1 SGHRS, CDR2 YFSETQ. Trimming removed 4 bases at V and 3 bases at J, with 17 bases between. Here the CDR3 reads CASSGGTVDYYEQYF. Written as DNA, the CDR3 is TGCGCCAGCAGCGGCGGGACGGTGGACTACTACGAGCAGTACTTC.

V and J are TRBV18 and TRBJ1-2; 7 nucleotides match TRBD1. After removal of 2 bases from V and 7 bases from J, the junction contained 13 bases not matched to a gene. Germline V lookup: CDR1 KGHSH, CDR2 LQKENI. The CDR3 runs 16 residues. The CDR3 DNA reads TGTGCCAGCTCACCAGGGGGACAGATTATCCATCGTGGCTACACCTTC. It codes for CASSPGGQIIHRGYTF. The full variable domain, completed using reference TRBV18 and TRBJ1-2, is NAGVMQNPRHLVRRRGQEARLRCSPMKGHSHVYWYRQLPEEGLKFMVYLQKENIIDESGMPKERFSAEFPKEGPSILRIQQVVRGDSAAYFCASSPGGQIIHRGYTFGSGTRLTVV.

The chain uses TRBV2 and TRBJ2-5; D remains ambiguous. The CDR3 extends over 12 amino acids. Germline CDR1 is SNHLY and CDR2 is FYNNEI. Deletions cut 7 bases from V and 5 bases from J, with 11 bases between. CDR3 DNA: TGTGCCAGCACGGCTAGATGGGAGACCCAGTACTTC. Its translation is CASTARWETQYF.

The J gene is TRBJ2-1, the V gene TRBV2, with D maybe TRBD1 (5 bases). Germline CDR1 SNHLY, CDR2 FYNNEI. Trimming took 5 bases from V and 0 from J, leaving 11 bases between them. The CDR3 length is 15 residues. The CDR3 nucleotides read TGTGCCAGCAGTTTCCAGGGTAGCTCCTACAATGAGCAGTTCTTC. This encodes CASSFQGSSYNEQFF.

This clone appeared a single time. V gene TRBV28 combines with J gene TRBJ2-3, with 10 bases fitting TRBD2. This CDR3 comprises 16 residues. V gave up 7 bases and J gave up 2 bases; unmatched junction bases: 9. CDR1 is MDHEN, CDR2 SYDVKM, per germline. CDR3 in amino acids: CASNLAGGFFTDTQYF. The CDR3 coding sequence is TGTGCCAGCAACTTAGCGGGGGGCTTTTTCACAGATACGCAGTATTTT.

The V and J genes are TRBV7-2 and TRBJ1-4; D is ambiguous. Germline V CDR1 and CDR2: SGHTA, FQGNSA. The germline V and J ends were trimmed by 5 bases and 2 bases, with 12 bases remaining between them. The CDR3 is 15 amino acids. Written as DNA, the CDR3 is TGTGCCAGCAGCAAGAGGCCTGGTACTAATGAAAAACTGTTTTTT. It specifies CASSKRPGTNEKLFF.

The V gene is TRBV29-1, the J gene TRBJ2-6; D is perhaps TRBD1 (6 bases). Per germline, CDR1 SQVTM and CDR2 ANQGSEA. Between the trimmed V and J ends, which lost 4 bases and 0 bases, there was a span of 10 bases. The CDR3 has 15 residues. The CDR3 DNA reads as TGCAGCGTTGTAGGGGGATCCTCTGGGGCCAACGTCCTGACTTTC. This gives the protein CSVVGGSSGANVLTF.

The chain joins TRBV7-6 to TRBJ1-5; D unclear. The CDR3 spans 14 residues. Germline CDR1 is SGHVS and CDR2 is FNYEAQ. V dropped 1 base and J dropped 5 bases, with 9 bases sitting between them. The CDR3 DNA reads TGTGCCAGCAGCTTAGGTGGGCCAGATCAGCCCCAGCATTTT. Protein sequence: CASSLGGPDQPQHF. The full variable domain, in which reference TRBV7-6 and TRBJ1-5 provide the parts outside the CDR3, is GAGVSQSPRYKVTKRGQDVALRCDPISGHVSLYWYRQALGQGPEFLTYFNYEAQQDKSGLPNDRFSAERPEGSISTLTIQRTEQRDSAMYRCASSLGGPDQPQHFGDGTRLSIL.

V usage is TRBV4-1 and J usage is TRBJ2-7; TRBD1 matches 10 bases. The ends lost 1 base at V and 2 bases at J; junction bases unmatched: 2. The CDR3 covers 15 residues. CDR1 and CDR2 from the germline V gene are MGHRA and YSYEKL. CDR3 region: CASSQAGTGAYEQYF. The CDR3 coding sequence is TGCGCCAGCAGCCAAGCCGGGACAGGGGCCTACGAGCAGTACTTC.

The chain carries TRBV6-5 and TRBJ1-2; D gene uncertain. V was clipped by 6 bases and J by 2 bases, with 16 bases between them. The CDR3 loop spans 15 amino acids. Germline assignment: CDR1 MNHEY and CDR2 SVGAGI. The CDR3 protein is CASRTPFGENYGYTF. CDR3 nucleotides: TGTGCCAGCAGAACCCCATTTGGGGAGAACTATGGCTACACCTTC.

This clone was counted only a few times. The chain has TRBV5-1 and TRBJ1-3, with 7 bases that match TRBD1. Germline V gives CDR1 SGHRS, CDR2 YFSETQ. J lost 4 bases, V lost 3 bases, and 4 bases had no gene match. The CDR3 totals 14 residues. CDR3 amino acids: CASSWGTAGNTIYF. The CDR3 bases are TGCGCCAGCAGCTGGGGGACAGCCGGAAACACCATATATTTT.

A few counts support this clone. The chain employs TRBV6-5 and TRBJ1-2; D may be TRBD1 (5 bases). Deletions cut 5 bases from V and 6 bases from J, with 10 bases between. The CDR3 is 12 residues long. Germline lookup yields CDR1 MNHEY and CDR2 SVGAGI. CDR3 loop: CASSKDRNGYTF. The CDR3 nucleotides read TGTGCCAGCAGTAAAGACAGAAATGGCTACACCTTC.

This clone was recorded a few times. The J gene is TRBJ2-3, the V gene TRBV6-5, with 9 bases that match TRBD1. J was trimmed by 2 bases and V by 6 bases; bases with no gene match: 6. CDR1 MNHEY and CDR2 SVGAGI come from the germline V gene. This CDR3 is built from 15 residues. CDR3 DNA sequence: TGTGCCAGCAGACTCGGGACAGGGTACACAGATACGCAGTATTTT. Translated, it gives CASRLGTGYTDTQYF.